This TCR beta chain originates from a study of blood T cell repertoires in COVID-19. The wider study: Recovery meant two consecutive negative NP/OP PCR tests, professional clearance, or resolved symptoms. T cells, B-cell-depleted T cells, or PBMCs provided the cDNA or gDNA that served as material.

Produced via immunoSEQ multiplex PCR; TCRdb's table is partial and in-frame only. The table has approximately 210,000 clones, roughly 84% seen once. Cohort assignment relied on participant-reported clinical history. Trimming removed 0 bases at V and 4 bases at J, with 17 bases between. Germline assignment: CDR1 LGHNA and CDR2 YSLEER. This CDR3 has 17 residues. The sample taken for sequencing was PBMCs or T cells enriched from blood (not recorded which). This sequence joins TRBV4-3 and TRBJ2-3; perhaps TRBD2 as D (5 bases). This TCR came from a man aged 25-45 years in a cohort exposed to, infected with or recovered from COVID-19 (not recorded which). CDR3 sequence (DNA): TGCGCCAGCAGCCAAGATGATCGTAGAGGGAGCCCAGATACGCAGTATTTT. Its translation: CASSQDDRRGSPDTQYF.